A single sample is the source of the 29 T cell receptor beta chains below, sequenced in a study of blood T cell repertoires in COVID-19 (dated by TCRdb to about 2020). Library preparation used the immunoSEQ multiplex PCR assay. The source is immuneACCESS, and TCRdb retained only in-frame sequences with V and J called. Part of the clones is not carried over; for the studies checked, unresolved V genes explain less than half of this, and the remainder is unexplained. The sample table contains 110,000 to 150,000 clones; only one count was recorded for about four fifths of them. 3% to 3.5% of the sample is taken by the ten largest. The sample taken for sequencing was peripheral blood. The receptors here all came from a woman of 80 years or more with acute or convalescent COVID-19.

V gene TRBV6-1 combines with J gene TRBJ2-1, with D perhaps TRBD1 (5 bases). This CDR3 region has 13 residues. Germline values: CDR1 MNHNS, CDR2 SASEGT. V was trimmed by 1 base and J by 14 bases, leaving 15 bases between them. The CDR3: CASSEVRIGEKFF. The CDR3 DNA is TGTGCCAGCAGTGAAGTGAGGATAGGGGAAAAGTTCTTC.

The chain links TRBV11-3 to TRBJ1-1; D unclear. Germline V gene sequence: CDR1 SGHNT, CDR2 YENEEA. There are 13 residues in the CDR3. Trimming removed 2 bases at V and 3 bases at J, with 7 bases between. CDR3 coding DNA: TGTGCCAGCAGCTTAACGGGGTACACTGAAGCTTTCTTT. Protein sequence: CASSLTGYTEAFF.

The chain links TRBV7-6 to TRBJ1-6; 8 bases map to TRBD1. V shed 1 base and J 10 bases; nucleotides not matched to a gene: 12. The CDR3 has 17 amino acids. Germline values: CDR1 SGHVS, CDR2 FNYEAQ. The CDR3 spells CASSLGFGGTGSSPLHF. CDR3 sequence (DNA): TGTGCCAGCAGCTTAGGGTTCGGGGGGACAGGTAGCTCACCCCTCCACTTT.

CDR3: CASRAMTGGVYEQYF. The CDR3 DNA sequence: TGTGCCAGCAGGGCGATGACAGGGGGAGTCTACGAGCAGTACTTC. This chain uses TRBV2 with TRBJ2-7; 9 bases match TRBD1. The CDR3 extends over 15 amino acids. Trimming took 6 bases from V and 3 from J; bases not matched to a gene: 9. Germline values: CDR1 SNHLY, CDR2 FYNNEI.

The chain links TRBV7-8 to TRBJ2-4; 7 bases are a match to TRBD1. The CDR3 covers 16 residues. CDR1 is SGHVS, CDR2 FQNEAQ, per germline. V shed 5 bases, J shed 0 bases, and the junction held 7 bases outside the gene matches. CDR3 in amino acids: CASSPIGGVAKNIQYF. The CDR3, as DNA: TGTGCCAGCAGCCCGATAGGGGGCGTAGCCAAAAACATTCAGTACTTC.

The rearrangement links TRBV6-6 to TRBJ2-4; D is perhaps TRBD1 (6 bases). This CDR3 has 15 amino acids. Germline V CDR1 and CDR2: MNHNY, SVGAGI (reference sequence). Trimming cost V 7 bases and J 0 bases, with 13 bases left between them. The CDR3 sequence: CASTLQGVAKNIQYF. CDR3 sequence (DNA): TGTGCCAGCACCTTACAGGGCGTAGCCAAAAACATTCAGTACTTC.

As DNA, the CDR3 is TGTGCCAGCAGCCAACTAGGTGGCTACACCTTC. Encoded protein: CASSQLGGYTF. The rearrangement joins TRBV4-2 to TRBJ1-2; D is unresolved. Germline CDR1 is LGHNA and CDR2 is YNFKEQ. V was trimmed by 2 bases and J by 7 bases, leaving 5 bases between them. CDR3 length: 11 amino acids.

The chain employs TRBV19 and TRBJ2-7, with a possible D match to TRBD2 (5 bases). Germline CDR1 LNHDA, CDR2 SQIVND (reference sequence). This CDR3 spans 15 amino acids. The ends were cut back, 4 bases at V and 2 bases at J, with 15 bases in the middle. The CDR3 DNA sequence: TGTGCCAGTAGTAACCCCTCGGGGTTGACCTACGAGCAGTACTTC. Amino acids: CASSNPSGLTYEQYF.

The chain uses TRBV23-1 and TRBJ1-5; D is undetermined. TRBV23-1 is placed among ORFs of uncertain function. CDR3 size: 14 residues. The germline V and J ends were trimmed by 0 bases and 7 bases, with 10 bases remaining between them. The CDR3: CASSQSSQVQPQHF. DNA of the CDR3: TGCGCCAGCAGTCAATCTTCTCAGGTCCAGCCCCAGCATTTT.

This sequence joins TRBV7-2 and TRBJ2-1; 7 bases are a match to TRBD2. Germline loops: CDR1 SGHTA, CDR2 FQGNSA. The CDR3 runs 14 residues. The V segment lost 4 bases and the J segment 6 bases; nucleotides outside the gene matches: 6. The CDR3 region is CASSSLWGGNEQFF. CDR3 DNA: TGTGCCAGCAGCTCCCTCTGGGGGGGCAATGAGCAGTTCTTC. Together with reference TRBV7-2 and TRBJ2-1, the CDR3 gives the full variable domain: GAGVSQSPSNKVTEKGKDVELRCDPISGHTALYWYRQSLGQGLEFLIYFQGNSAPDKSGLPSDRFSAERTGGSVSTLTIQRTQQEDSAVYLCASSSLWGGNEQFFGPGTRLTVL.

V and J are TRBV7-3 and TRBJ1-2, with D perhaps TRBD1 (5 bases). Germline V gives CDR1 SGHTA, CDR2 FQGTGA. The V end was cut by 5 bases, the J end by 1 base, with 11 bases between. This CDR3 has 14 amino acids. Here the CDR3 DNA reads TGTGCCAGCAGCCGTGGAGGGGATAACTATGGCTACACCTTC. Translation gives CASSRGGDNYGYTF. The complete variable domain, with remaining parts taken from reference TRBV7-3 and TRBJ1-2, reads GAGVSQTPSNKVTEKGKYVELRCDPISGHTALYWYRQSLGQGPEFLIYFQGTGAADDSGLPNDRFFAVRPEGSVSTLKIQRTERGDSAVYLCASSRGGDNYGYTFGSGTRLTVV.

This sequence joins TRBV18 and TRBJ2-5; D is possibly TRBD1 (6 bases). The CDR3 has 15 residues. Deletions cut 5 bases from V and 4 bases from J, with 17 bases between. From germline, CDR1 is KGHSH and CDR2 LQKENI. CDR3: CASSFFGGLRETQYF. The CDR3 DNA reads TGTGCCAGCTCATTTTTTGGGGGCCTTAGAGAGACCCAGTACTTC.

This clone appeared once. This rearrangement joins TRBV20-1 to TRBJ1-2; unclear D gene. Germline values: CDR1 DFQATT, CDR2 SNEGSKA (reference sequence). V dropped 5 bases and J dropped 3 bases, with 7 bases sitting between them. There are 11 residues in the CDR3. CDR3 nucleotides: TGCAGTGCTTGGACTGACTATGGCTACACCTTC. It translates to CSAWTDYGYTF.

The CDR3: CASSPRGRGNGNQPQHF. Here the CDR3 DNA reads TGTGCCAGCTCACCAAGAGGAAGGGGCAACGGCAATCAGCCCCAGCATTTT. This sequence joins TRBV18 and TRBJ1-5, with D perhaps TRBD1 (5 bases). V was pared by 2 bases and J by 2 bases, with 16 bases between. CDR3 length: 17 amino acids. Germline CDR1 KGHSH, CDR2 LQKENI.

The rearrangement joins TRBV11-3 to TRBJ2-2, with TRBD1 matching over 7 bases. This CDR3 is built from 15 residues. The V gene's germline CDR1 is SGHNT and CDR2 YENEEA. V lost 4 bases and J lost 7; bases outside the gene matches: 9. The CDR3, as DNA: TGTGCCAGCAGCTCAACGACAGGGCGCTTCGGGGAGCTGTTTTTT. Protein: CASSSTTGRFGELFF.

The V call is TRBV18, the J call TRBJ1-2; D might be TRBD1 (5 bases). V dropped 6 bases and J dropped 8 bases, with 10 bases sitting between them. In germline, CDR1 is KGHSH, CDR2 LQKENI. The CDR3 covers 11 residues. CDR3 DNA: TGTGCCAGCTCGCTCCAGGGCGGCTACACCTTC. This gives the protein CASSLQGGYTF. The entire variable domain, with the rest obtained from reference TRBV18 and TRBJ1-2, is as follows: NAGVMQNPRHLVRRRGQEARLRCSPMKGHSHVYWYRQLPEEGLKFMVYLQKENIIDESGMPKERFSAEFPKEGPSILRIQQVVRGDSAAYFCASSLQGGYTFGSGTRLTVV.

The J gene is TRBJ1-1, the V gene TRBV20-1; TRBD1 matches at 8 bases. The germline V gene encodes CDR1 DFQATT and CDR2 SNEGSKA (reference sequence). The junction had 5 bases not matched to a gene; V was cut back by 3 bases and J by 2 bases. The CDR3 runs 14 residues. The CDR3 sequence is CSASKQGVNTEAFF. The CDR3 bases are TGCAGTGCTAGTAAACAGGGGGTCAACACTGAAGCTTTCTTT.

This clone has just one count. The chain combines TRBV2 with TRBJ1-2, with D unclear. The ends were cut back, 7 bases at V and 2 bases at J, with 17 bases in the middle. This CDR3 has 15 amino acids. From germline, CDR1 is SNHLY and CDR2 FYNNEI. The CDR3 loop reads CASTFSGAKNYGYTF. As DNA, the CDR3 is TGTGCCAGCACCTTTTCGGGTGCCAAAAACTATGGCTACACCTTC. The full variable domain, its missing parts supplied by reference TRBV2 and TRBJ1-2, is EPEVTQTPSHQVTQMGQEVILRCVPISNHLYFYWYRQILGQKVEFLVSFYNNEISEKSEIFDDQFSVERPDGSNFTLKIRSTKLEDSAMYFCASTFSGAKNYGYTFGSGTRLTVV.

The chain recombines TRBV3-1 (or the pseudogene TRBV3-2) with TRBJ2-5; D possibly corresponds to TRBD1 (6 bases). CDR3 length: 14 amino acids. CDR1 and CDR2 (germline): LGHDT, YNNKEL (reference sequence). V lost 4 bases and J 5 bases, leaving 14 bases between the germline ends. Here the CDR3 DNA reads TGTGCCAGCAGCCCGGCGGCAGGGGTGGAGACCCAGTACTTC. Residues: CASSPAAGVETQYF.

This chain uses TRBV14 with TRBJ1-1; 8 nucleotides agree with TRBD1. The CDR3 has 14 residues. V lost 5 bases and J lost 5; bases outside the gene matches: 7. Germline loops: CDR1 SGHDN, CDR2 FVKESK. Here the CDR3 reads CASSGGNRGTEAFF. For the CDR3, the DNA is TGTGCCAGCAGCGGAGGCAACAGGGGGACTGAAGCTTTCTTT.

This clone was observed a few times. The chain combines TRBV28 with TRBJ2-5; D might be TRBD1 (5 bases). The CDR3 runs 15 residues. Trimming shortened V by 8 bases and J by 2 bases, and 18 bases separated the two germline ends. The germline V gene encodes CDR1 MDHEN and CDR2 SYDVKM. Here the CDR3 reads CASASFGRGQETQYF. The CDR3 DNA is TGTGCCAGCGCCAGTTTCGGTAGGGGACAAGAGACCCAGTACTTC. The whole variable domain, remainder taken from reference TRBV28 and TRBJ2-5, is DVKVTQSSRYLVKRTGEKVFLECVQDMDHENMFWYRQDPGLGLRLIYFSYDVKMKEKGDIPEGYSVSREKKERFSLILESASTNQTSMYLCASASFGRGQETQYFGPGTRLLVL.

This chain joins TRBV11-2 and TRBJ1-4; weak D call: TRBD1 (6 bases). Looked up from germline, CDR1 is SGHAT and CDR2 is FQNNGV. V was trimmed by 7 bases and J by 11 bases, leaving 17 bases between them. CDR3 size: 13 residues. Here the CDR3 DNA reads TGTGCCAGCAACACAGGGAGGGGGGACAAACTGTTTTTT. Translated, it gives CASNTGRGDKLFF.

This chain joins TRBV6-5 and TRBJ2-7; TRBD2 aligns across 12 bases. From germline, CDR1 is MNHEY and CDR2 SVGAGI. Trimming took 0 bases from V and 9 from J; bases not matched to a gene: 6. CDR3 length equals 15 residues. CDR3 loop: CASSYSPSGGAGQYF. CDR3 sequence (DNA): TGTGCCAGCAGTTACTCTCCTAGCGGGGGGGCTGGGCAGTACTTC.

The chain joins TRBV3-1 (or the pseudogene TRBV3-2) to TRBJ2-2, with D possibly matching TRBD2 (6 bases). CDR1 and CDR2 (germline): LGHDT, YNNKEL (reference sequence). V was clipped by 5 bases and J by 6 bases, with 10 bases between them. CDR3 length equals 13 residues. CDR3 DNA: TGTGCCAGCAGCGCCAGGGAGGCCGGGGAGCTGTTTTTT. This codes for CASSAREAGELFF.

The gene calls are TRBV3-1 (or the pseudogene TRBV3-2) and TRBJ1-6; D unclear. V was trimmed by 3 bases and J by 6 bases, leaving 9 bases between them. This CDR3 spans 14 amino acids. Germline CDR1 is LGHDT and CDR2 is YNNKEL (reference sequence). CDR3 sequence: CASSQVAANSPLHF. The CDR3 region has the DNA TGTGCCAGCAGCCAGGTGGCTGCTAATTCACCCCTCCACTTT.

This clone is a singleton in its sample. This chain uses TRBV19 with TRBJ2-7; 8 nucleotides agree with TRBD2. V lost 9 bases to trimming and J lost 3 bases; unmatched junction nucleotides: 10. The CDR3 is made up of 14 amino acids. Germline V gene lookup returns CDR1 LNHDA and CDR2 SQIVND (reference sequence). The CDR3 here is CASSMAGGIYEQYF. Written as DNA, the CDR3 is TGTGCCAGCTCCATGGCGGGGGGAATCTACGAGCAGTACTTC.

The rearrangement uses TRBV18 and TRBJ1-3; D is undetermined. V lost 2 bases and J 0 bases, leaving 11 bases between the germline ends. CDR1 KGHSH and CDR2 LQKENI come from the germline V gene. This CDR3 spans 16 amino acids. CDR3 DNA: TGTGCCAGCTCACCAACGCTTGTAGTCTCTGGAAACACCATATATTTT. Translating it yields CASSPTLVVSGNTIYF.

This clone is a singleton in its sample. The chain employs TRBV5-1 and TRBJ1-1; 9 bases are shared with TRBD1. This CDR3 spans 15 amino acids. Germline CDR1 SGHRS, CDR2 YFSETQ. With V trimmed by 5 bases and J by 5 bases, 10 bases remained unmatched. This chain's CDR3 is CASRSNRGPGTEAFF. DNA for the CDR3: TGCGCCAGCAGGTCGAACAGGGGGCCGGGAACTGAAGCTTTCTTT.

V usage is TRBV5-5 and J usage is TRBJ1-2, with 7 bases lining up with TRBD1. The ends lost 6 bases at V and 4 bases at J; junction bases unmatched: 12. This CDR3 region has 15 residues. Germline lookup yields CDR1 SGHKS and CDR2 YYEKEE (reference sequence). The CDR3 DNA is TGTGCCAGCACCACCCAGACAGGGAACGCCTATGGCTACACCTTC. As protein: CASTTQTGNAYGYTF.